These 11 T cell receptor beta chains were sequenced from one sample in a study of cytomegalovirus exposure and HLA in healthy donors (dated by TCRdb to about 2017). Receptors were amplified or captured by the immunoSEQ multiplex PCR assay. The multiplex PCR relied on a mix of 60 forward primers for TCR Vbeta segments and 13 reverse primers for TCR Jbeta segments. The immuneACCESS repertoire file appears here via TCRdb, limited to in-frame rearrangements. These files lack a portion of the clones; in checked studies, under half of the deficit traces to unresolved V genes, and the cause of the others is not known. The table of this sample itemizes approximately 110,000 clones. The ten largest clones represent about 2.2% of the sample. Source material: PBMCs. All receptors derive from a man aged 40-49 years in good health and CMV-seronegative.

The CDR3 DNA follows: TGTGCCAGCAGCCGCACAGCGGAGGCCTACAATGAGCAGTTCTTC. Translation gives CASSRTAEAYNEQFF. The V and J genes are TRBV7-8 and TRBJ2-1; maybe TRBD2 (5 bases). Germline V gene sequence: CDR1 SGHVS, CDR2 FQNEAQ. Trimming stripped 5 bases from V and 2 bases from J, with 13 bases between. The CDR3 is 15 residues long.

The rearrangement uses TRBV6-5 and TRBJ2-7, with TRBD1 matching 8 bases. The CDR3 has 14 residues. Looked up from germline, CDR1 is MNHEY and CDR2 is SVGAGI. The V segment lost 8 bases and the J segment 5 bases; nucleotides outside the gene matches: 11. The CDR3 DNA is TGTGCCAGCGGTAGGTCGGACAGGGTCAACGAGCAGTACTTC. This codes for CASGRSDRVNEQYF.

The chain recombines TRBV19 with TRBJ2-3; TRBD1 might be the D (6 bases). The V gene's germline CDR1 is LNHDA and CDR2 SQIVND (reference sequence). Trimming pared 9 bases from V and 4 bases from J, leaving 17 bases between. CDR3 length: 14 amino acids. In nucleotides, the CDR3 is TGTGCCAGCCGCCCTGGGGGCGCGCCAGATACGCAGTATTTT. This sequence encodes CASRPGGAPDTQYF.

The chain carries TRBV7-9 and TRBJ2-7; 8 bases agree with TRBD1. The CDR3 runs to 14 residues. The J segment lost 4 bases and the V segment lost 5 bases, leaving 7 bases of the junction unmatched. CDR1 SEHNR and CDR2 FQNEAQ come from the germline V gene (reference sequence). CDR3 in amino acids: CASSQGQAIYEQYF. The DNA of the CDR3 is TGTGCCAGCAGCCAGGGACAGGCGATTTACGAGCAGTACTTC.

This sequence joins TRBV6-5 and TRBJ2-2, with D tentatively TRBD1 (5 bases). Looked up from germline, CDR1 is MNHEY and CDR2 is SVGAGI. Trimming took 2 bases from V and 0 from J, leaving 7 bases between them. This CDR3 region has 15 residues. CDR3 bases: TGTGCCAGCAGTTACGACAGTCCGAACACCGGGGAGCTGTTTTTT. Its protein product is CASSYDSPNTGELFF.

The chain links TRBV29-1 to TRBJ2-7; 11 bases agree with TRBD1. CDR1 is SQVTM, CDR2 ANQGSEA, per germline. The trim removed 5 bases at V and 3 bases at J, leaving 3 bases unmatched. This CDR3 spans 13 amino acids. The CDR3 region is CSVRGTGGYEQYF. The CDR3 DNA reads as TGCAGCGTTCGGGGGACAGGGGGCTACGAGCAGTACTTC.

CDR3 protein: CASSSTLSPPRAYF. CDR3 DNA: TGTGCCAGCAGTTCTACTTTAAGCCCCCCGAGGGCGTACTTC. The chain recombines TRBV6-5 with TRBJ2-7; the D gene is possibly TRBD2 (5 bases). Germline V gene lookup returns CDR1 MNHEY and CDR2 SVGAGI. Trimming removed 4 bases from V and 12 bases from J, with 22 bases in between. The CDR3 has 14 amino acids.

V usage is TRBV6-5 and J usage is TRBJ2-3; possible D gene TRBD2, 5 bases. CDR1 MNHEY and CDR2 SVGAGI come from the germline V gene. The V gene lost 4 bases and the J gene lost 4 bases, with 12 bases spanning the gap. The CDR3 totals 14 residues. The CDR3 nucleotides read TGTGCCAGCAGTTCCCCCGGGGTCCCAGATACGCAGTATTTT. Translation: CASSSPGVPDTQYF.

In terms of frequency, this clone is medium-sized. The chain links TRBV6-4 to TRBJ2-1; the match to TRBD2 covers 8 bases. The CDR3 consists of 14 residues. Germline values: CDR1 MRHNA, CDR2 SNTAGT. V lost 0 bases and J lost 7; bases outside the gene matches: 2. CDR3 DNA: TGTGCCAGCAGTGACTCGCCTAGCGGGAATGAGCAGTTCTTC. It encodes CASSDSPSGNEQFF.

CDR3 nucleotides: TGTGCCAGCAGTAGACTAGCGGGACTGAGCAATGAGCAGTTCTTC. This codes for CASSRLAGLSNEQFF. This rearrangement joins TRBV6-5 to TRBJ2-1; TRBD2 matches 11 bases. After removal of 5 bases from V and 6 bases from J, the junction contained 6 bases not matched to a gene. The CDR3 runs 15 residues. Germline assignment: CDR1 MNHEY and CDR2 SVGAGI.

The chain uses TRBV7-2 and TRBJ2-1; 10 bases align to TRBD2. Per germline, CDR1 SGHTA and CDR2 FQGNSA. V lost 5 bases and J lost 1; bases outside the gene matches: 8. The CDR3 consists of 17 residues. As DNA, the CDR3 is TGTGCCAGCAGCACCCGAGGGACTAGCGTTTCCTACAATGAGCAGTTCTTC. Protein: CASSTRGTSVSYNEQFF.